Below are 13 T cell receptor beta chains sequenced from a single sample in a study of T cells after yellow fever vaccination. TCRdb re-derived calls from the 5' RACE reads in MiXCR, one entry per CDR3 protein. This sample has approximately 70,000 distinct CDR3 sequences, with less than 8.5% found just once. The starting material was CD8+ T cells sorted from PBMCs, obtained approximately 40 days after the first yellow fever vaccination. Receptor source: a man younger than 35 who received the YFV17D yellow fever vaccine.

In this sample, this clonotype turned up many times. The CDR3 DNA is TGTGCCAGCAGCCCTTACTCTGGCTACAATGAGCAGTTCTTC. It is translated as CASSPYSGYNEQFF. This chain links TRBV7-8 with TRBJ2-1; D not certain. The CDR3 extends over 14 amino acids. Germline V gene data show CDR1 as SGHVS and CDR2 as FQNEAQ. Trimming left V 5 bases short and J 3 bases short, with 11 bases between.

The sample holds many counts of this clonotype. This rearrangement joins TRBV7-2 to TRBJ1-1; TRBD1 matches 7 bases. CDR1 and CDR2 from the germline V gene are SGHTA and FQGNSA. The J segment lost 1 base and the V segment lost 0 bases, leaving 8 bases of the junction unmatched. This CDR3 is built from 17 residues. CDR3 bases: TGTGCCAGCAGCTTAGCGGTGGGTTGGGACAGGAACACTGAAGCTTTCTTT. Translated, it gives CASSLAVGWDRNTEAFF.

This clonotype was seen more than once but under ten times. The chain is built from TRBV9 and TRBJ2-6; no reliable D call. Trimming took off 7 bases at V and 1 base at J, with 9 bases between the two ends. Per germline, CDR1 SGDLS and CDR2 YYNGEE. This CDR3 has 14 residues. The CDR3 loop reads CASGPDSGANVLTF. The CDR3 region has the DNA TGTGCCAGCGGCCCAGATTCTGGGGCCAACGTCCTGACTTTC.

Ten or more counts support this clonotype. The rearrangement links TRBV5-4 to TRBJ2-1; D is ambiguous. Between the trimmed V and J ends, which lost 0 bases and 5 bases, there was a span of 9 bases. Germline V gene lookup returns CDR1 SGHNT and CDR2 YYREEE (reference sequence). This CDR3 has 14 residues. The CDR3 DNA follows: TGTGCCAGCAGCTTGGAGCCAGTCAACAATGAGCAGTTCTTC. This encodes CASSLEPVNNEQFF.

The chain carries TRBV19 and TRBJ1-5; D is ambiguous. Germline values: CDR1 LNHDA, CDR2 SQIVND (reference sequence). V lost 3 bases and J 5 bases, leaving 20 bases between the germline ends. This CDR3 region has 17 residues. CDR3 protein: CASSMRGVAGWDQPQHF. CDR3 DNA: TGTGCCAGTAGTATGCGGGGTGTGGCTGGGTGGGATCAGCCCCAGCATTTT. Full variable domain (remainder filled in from reference TRBV19 and TRBJ1-5): DGGITQSPKYLFRKEGQNVTLSCEQNLNHDAMYWYRQDPGQGLRLIYYSQIVNDFQKGDIAEGYSVSREKKESFPLTVTSAQKNPTAFYLCASSMRGVAGWDQPQHFGDGTRLSIL.

The V call is TRBV6-1, the J call TRBJ1-2; D perhaps matches TRBD1 (5 bases). This CDR3 contains 15 residues. V lost 7 bases, J lost 1 base, and 16 bases lay in between. Germline V gene sequence: CDR1 MNHNS, CDR2 SASEGT. The CDR3 DNA follows: TGTGCCAGCATCGGGGCTCAGGGTCTTAACTATGGCTACACCTTC. Its translation: CASIGAQGLNYGYTF.

This clonotype was counted a few times. The genes are TRBV6-2 or TRBV6-3 and TRBJ1-2; TRBD1 matches at 7 bases. V lost 4 bases, J lost 3 bases, and 8 bases stayed unmatched. The CDR3 covers 15 residues. Germline V gives CDR1 MNHEY, CDR2 SVGEGT. CDR3 nucleotide sequence: TGTGCCAGCAGTTCCGACAGGGCGGGATACTATGGCTACACCTTC. Its protein product is CASSSDRAGYYGYTF.

This clonotype came up many times. The chain uses TRBV24-1 and TRBJ1-5, with TRBD1 matching over 7 bases. CDR1 and CDR2 from the germline V gene are KGHDR and SFDVKD. Trimming at V came to 3 bases and at J to 7 bases, leaving 11 bases not matched to a gene. The CDR3 has 16 residues. CDR3 coding DNA: TGTGCCACCAGTGATCCACGACAGGGAATGGGGCAGCCCCAGCATTTT. It translates to CATSDPRQGMGQPQHF.

V is TRBV6-5 and J is TRBJ1-1; 11 bases map to TRBD1. Germline V gene sequence: CDR1 MNHEY, CDR2 SVGAGI. This CDR3 has 15 amino acids. V lost 2 bases and J lost 2; bases outside the gene matches: 1. The CDR3: CASSYRTGGNTEAFF. DNA for the CDR3: TGTGCCAGCAGTTACAGGACAGGGGGCAACACTGAAGCTTTCTTT.

This clonotype was observed at least ten times. The CDR3 sequence: CASSPRLAGGPDTQYF. As DNA, the CDR3 is TGTGCCAGCAGCCCCAGACTAGCGGGGGGCCCAGATACGCAGTATTTT. The chain uses TRBV7-9 and TRBJ2-3; TRBD2 matches at 13 bases. The CDR3 sequence is 16 residues long. J gave up 4 bases and V 5 bases, and 6 bases lay outside the gene matches. Germline V lookup: CDR1 SEHNR, CDR2 FQNEAQ (reference sequence). The complete variable domain, with remaining parts taken from reference TRBV7-9 and TRBJ2-3, reads DTGVSQNPRHKITKRGQNVTFRCDPISEHNRLYWYRQTLGQGPEFLTYFQNEAQLEKSRLLSDRFSAERPKGSFSTLEIQRTEQGDSAMYLCASSPRLAGGPDTQYFGPGTRLTVL.

This clonotype was observed at least ten times. The V gene is TRBV10-3, the J gene TRBJ2-7; 8 nucleotides agree with TRBD2. J gave up 0 bases and V 10 bases, and 8 bases lay outside the gene matches. This CDR3 is 14 amino acids long. Germline loops: CDR1 ENHRY, CDR2 SYGVKD. CDR3 sequence reads: CATTAGTSSYEQYF. The CDR3, as DNA: TGTGCCACCACGGCCGGGACTAGCTCCTACGAGCAGTACTTC.

This clonotype was counted ten times or more. The chain carries TRBV7-3 and TRBJ2-3; 14 nucleotides match TRBD2. The CDR3 contains 15 residues. Losses at the gene ends were 6 bases for V and 3 bases for J; bases not matched to a gene: 2. Germline CDR1 reads SGHTA; CDR2 reads FQGTGA. CDR3 DNA sequence: TGTGCCAGCAGACGGACTAGCGGGGGGACAGATACGCAGTATTTT. Translated, it gives CASRRTSGGTDTQYF.

This clonotype was detected many times. The chain couples TRBV6-1 to TRBJ2-6; D may be TRBD1 or TRBD2 (5 bases each). The CDR3 sequence is 17 residues long. V was pared by 3 bases and J by 0 bases, with 12 bases between. Germline V lookup: CDR1 MNHNS, CDR2 SASEGT. The CDR3 nucleotides read TGTGCCAGCAGTGACCGGGGACGTCGCTCTGGGGCCAACGTCCTGACTTTC. As protein: CASSDRGRRSGANVLTF.